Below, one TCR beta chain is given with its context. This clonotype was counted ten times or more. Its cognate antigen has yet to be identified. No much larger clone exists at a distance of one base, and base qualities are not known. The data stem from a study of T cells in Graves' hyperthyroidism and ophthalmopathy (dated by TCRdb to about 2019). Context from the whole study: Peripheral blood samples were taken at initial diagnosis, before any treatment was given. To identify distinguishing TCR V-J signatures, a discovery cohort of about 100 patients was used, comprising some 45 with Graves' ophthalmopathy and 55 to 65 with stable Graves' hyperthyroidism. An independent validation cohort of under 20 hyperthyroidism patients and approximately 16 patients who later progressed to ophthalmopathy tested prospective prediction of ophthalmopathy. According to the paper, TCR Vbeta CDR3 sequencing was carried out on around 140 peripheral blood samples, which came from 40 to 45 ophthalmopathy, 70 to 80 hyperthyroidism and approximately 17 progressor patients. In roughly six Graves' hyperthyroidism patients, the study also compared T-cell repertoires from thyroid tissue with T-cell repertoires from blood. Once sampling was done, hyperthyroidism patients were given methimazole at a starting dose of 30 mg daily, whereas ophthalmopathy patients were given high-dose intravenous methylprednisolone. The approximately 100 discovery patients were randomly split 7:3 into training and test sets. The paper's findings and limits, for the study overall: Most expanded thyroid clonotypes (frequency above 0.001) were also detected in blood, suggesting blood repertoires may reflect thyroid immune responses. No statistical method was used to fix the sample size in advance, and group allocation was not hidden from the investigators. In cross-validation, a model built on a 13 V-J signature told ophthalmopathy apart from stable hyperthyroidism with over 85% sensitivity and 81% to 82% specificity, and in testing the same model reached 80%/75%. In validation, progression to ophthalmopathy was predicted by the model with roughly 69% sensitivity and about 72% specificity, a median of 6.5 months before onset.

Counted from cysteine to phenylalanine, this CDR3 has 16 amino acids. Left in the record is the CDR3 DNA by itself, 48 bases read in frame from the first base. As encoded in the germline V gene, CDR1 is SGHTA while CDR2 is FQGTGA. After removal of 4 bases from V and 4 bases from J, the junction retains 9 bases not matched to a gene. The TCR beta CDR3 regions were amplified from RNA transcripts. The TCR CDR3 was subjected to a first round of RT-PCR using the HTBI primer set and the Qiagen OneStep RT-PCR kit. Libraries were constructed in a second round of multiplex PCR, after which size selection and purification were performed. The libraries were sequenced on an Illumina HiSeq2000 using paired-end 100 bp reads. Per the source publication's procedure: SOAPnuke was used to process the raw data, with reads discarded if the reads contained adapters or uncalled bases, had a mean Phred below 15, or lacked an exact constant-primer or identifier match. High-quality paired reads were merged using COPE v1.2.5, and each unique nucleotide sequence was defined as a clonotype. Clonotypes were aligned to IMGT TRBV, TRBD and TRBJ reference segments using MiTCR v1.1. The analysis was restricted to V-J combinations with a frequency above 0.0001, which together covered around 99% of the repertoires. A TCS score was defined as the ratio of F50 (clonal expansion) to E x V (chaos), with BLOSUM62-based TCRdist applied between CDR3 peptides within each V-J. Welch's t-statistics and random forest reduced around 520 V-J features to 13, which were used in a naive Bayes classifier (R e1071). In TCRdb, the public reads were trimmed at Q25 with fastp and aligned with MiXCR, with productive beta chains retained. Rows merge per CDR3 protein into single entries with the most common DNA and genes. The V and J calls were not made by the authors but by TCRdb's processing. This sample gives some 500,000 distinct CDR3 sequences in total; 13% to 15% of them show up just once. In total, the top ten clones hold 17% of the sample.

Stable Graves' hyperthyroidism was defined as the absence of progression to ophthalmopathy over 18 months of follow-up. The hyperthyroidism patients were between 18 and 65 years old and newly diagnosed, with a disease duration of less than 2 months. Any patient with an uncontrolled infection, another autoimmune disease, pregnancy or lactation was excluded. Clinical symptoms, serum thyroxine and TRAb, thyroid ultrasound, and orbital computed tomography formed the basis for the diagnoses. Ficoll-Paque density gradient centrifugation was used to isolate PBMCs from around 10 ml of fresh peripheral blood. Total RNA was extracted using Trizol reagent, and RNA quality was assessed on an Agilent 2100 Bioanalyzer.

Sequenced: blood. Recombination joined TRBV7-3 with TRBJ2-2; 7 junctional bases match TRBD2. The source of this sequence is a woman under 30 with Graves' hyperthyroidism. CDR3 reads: CASSSISGRSTGELFF. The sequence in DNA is TGTGCCAGCAGCTCGATTAGCGGGCGAAGCACCGGGGAGCTGTTTTTT.